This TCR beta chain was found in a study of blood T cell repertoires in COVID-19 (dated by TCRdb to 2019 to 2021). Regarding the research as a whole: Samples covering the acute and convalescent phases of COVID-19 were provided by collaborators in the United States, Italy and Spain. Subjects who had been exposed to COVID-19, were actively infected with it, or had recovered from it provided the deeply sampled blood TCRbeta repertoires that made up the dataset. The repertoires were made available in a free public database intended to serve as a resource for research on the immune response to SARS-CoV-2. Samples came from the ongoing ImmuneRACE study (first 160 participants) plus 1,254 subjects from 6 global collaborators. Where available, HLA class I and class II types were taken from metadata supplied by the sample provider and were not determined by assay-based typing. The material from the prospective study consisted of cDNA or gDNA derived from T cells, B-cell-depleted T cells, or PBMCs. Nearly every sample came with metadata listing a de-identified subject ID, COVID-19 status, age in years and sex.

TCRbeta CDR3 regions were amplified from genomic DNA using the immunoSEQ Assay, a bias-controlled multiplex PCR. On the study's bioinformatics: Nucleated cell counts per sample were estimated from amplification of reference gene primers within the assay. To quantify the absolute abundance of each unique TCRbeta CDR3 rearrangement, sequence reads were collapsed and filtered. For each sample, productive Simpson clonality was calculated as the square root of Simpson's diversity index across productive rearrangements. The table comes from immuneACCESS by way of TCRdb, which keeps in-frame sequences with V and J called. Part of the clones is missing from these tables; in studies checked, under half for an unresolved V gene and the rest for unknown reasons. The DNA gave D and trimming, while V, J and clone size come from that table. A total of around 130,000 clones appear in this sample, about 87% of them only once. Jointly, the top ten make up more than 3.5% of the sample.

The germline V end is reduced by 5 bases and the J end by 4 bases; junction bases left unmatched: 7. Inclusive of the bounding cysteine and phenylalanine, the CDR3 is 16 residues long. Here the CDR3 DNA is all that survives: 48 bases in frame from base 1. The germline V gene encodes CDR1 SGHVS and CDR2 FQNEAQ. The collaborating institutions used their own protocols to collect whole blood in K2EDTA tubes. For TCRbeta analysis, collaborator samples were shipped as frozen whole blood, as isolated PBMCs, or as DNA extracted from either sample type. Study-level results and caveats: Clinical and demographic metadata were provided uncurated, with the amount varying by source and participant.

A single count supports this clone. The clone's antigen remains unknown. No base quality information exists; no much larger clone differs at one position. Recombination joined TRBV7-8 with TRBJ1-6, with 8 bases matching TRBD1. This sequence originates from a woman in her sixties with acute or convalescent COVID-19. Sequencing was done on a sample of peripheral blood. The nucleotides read TGTGCCAGCAGCCCAGGGGGCCCTGCTTATAATTCACCCCTCCACTTT. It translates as CASSPGGPAYNSPLHF.